Sequencing of this TCR beta chain was carried out in a study of Ad26.COV2.S vaccination and SARS-CoV-2 variants. Study as a whole: Donor had been placed in the Ad26.COV2.S arm of the COV1001 trial. Intramuscularly, Ad26.COV2.S was given either once or twice, 56 days apart. Findings and caveats of the study: Reported post-vaccination CD8+ and CD4+ T cell responses to spike showed substantial breadth.

Turning to this clone: What it binds is unknown.

Treatment defined: around 19 received Ad26.COV2.S at low or high dose, single or two shots; about 5 received placebo; per-sample allocation not given. Collection of samples fell on day 63 after the first vaccine or placebo injection. A Boston donor was an adult aged 18-55 years. CDR1 is MNHNY and CDR2 is SVGAGI in the germline V gene (reference sequence). The CDR3 has 15 residues. Unmatched junction bases numbered 7, after V lost 2 bases and J lost 6 bases. Sequenced by immunoSEQ multiplex PCR; TCRdb stores in-frame clones only, minus some. Of about 400,000 clones listed, about 90% were seen once; the top ten hold about 1.6%.

This sequence was found in a person aged 18-60 years who received the Ad26.COV2.S COVID-19 vaccine or a placebo. The genes are TRBV6-6 and TRBJ2-7, with 10 bases matching TRBD2. The specimen comprised peripheral blood, sampled in a trial of Ad26.COV2.S vaccine versus placebo. CDR3 sequence (DNA): TGTGCCAGCAGTTACCCAGCGGGGGGGCCCGTCGAGCAGTACTTC. It specifies CASSYPAGGPVEQYF.